The following is a TCR beta chain sequence with its context. Between the trimmed V and J ends, which lost 2 bases and 3 bases, there was a span of 14 bases. The CDR3 covers 15 residues. Germline assignment: CDR1 MNHNY and CDR2 SVGAGI (reference sequence). This record comes from a study of blood T cell repertoires in COVID-19. Across the whole study: The United States, Italy and Spain supplied acute and convalescent COVID-19 samples.

Source study methods: Amplification from reference gene primers served as the basis for estimated nucleated cell counts. Generated by immunoSEQ multiplex PCR, the TCRdb table keeps only in-frame clones and is missing some. The V and J calls and clone size come from that table; D and trimming were worked out from the DNA. This repertoire shows a few hundred thousand clones, roughly 84% found once; its top ten account for less than 4%. Sample: peripheral blood. The V call is TRBV6-6, the J call TRBJ2-7; D possibly corresponds to TRBD2 (5 bases). This TCR derives from a woman aged 18-29 years with acute or convalescent COVID-19. CDR3 DNA: TGTGCCAGCAGTTACGGCGAGGGAAGAGGCTACGAGCAGTACTTC. Encoded protein: CASSYGEGRGYEQYF.